This TCR beta chain appears in the sequencing data of a study of T cell repertoires in cytomegalovirus infection. Study-wide findings and caveats: HLA-C-restricted, CMV-specific TCR beta clonotypes were dominant ex vivo.

This clonotype was observed many times. No antigen is known for it. Via MiXCR, TCRdb re-called the reads, giving one row per CDR3 protein. The table records some 350,000 distinct CDR3 sequences, 25% to 35% of them present only once. Germline V lookup: CDR1 SNHLY, CDR2 FYNNEI. Deletions cut 5 bases from V and 2 bases from J, with 10 bases between. This CDR3 contains 14 residues. The genes are TRBV2 and TRBJ1-5; the D gene is possibly TRBD1 (5 bases). The sequence derives from a human donor in good health (CMV status not recorded). Some clones in this sample may be carry-over from other donors' samples. The specimen comprised cultured PBMCs, sampled from culture after CMV antigen stimulation. Here the CDR3 DNA reads TGTGCCAGCAGTAACCAGGGCCGCAATCAGCCCCAGCATTTT. It translates to CASSNQGRNQPQHF. Full variable domain (outside the CDR3, taken from reference TRBV2 and TRBJ1-5): EPEVTQTPSHQVTQMGQEVILRCVPISNHLYFYWYRQILGQKVEFLVSFYNNEISEKSEIFDDQFSVERPDGSNFTLKIRSTKLEDSAMYFCASSNQGRNQPQHFGDGTRLSIL.